This T cell receptor beta chain stems from a study of blood T cell repertoires in COVID-19. As for the study in general: Collection of acute and convalescent COVID-19 samples took place in the United States, Italy and Spain.

Looked up from germline, CDR1 is SEHNR and CDR2 is FQNEAQ (reference sequence). The CDR3 has 15 amino acids. The junction had 4 bases not matched to a gene; V was cut back by 5 bases and J by 1 base. Here immunoSEQ multiplex PCR was the method, and the copy in TCRdb shows in-frame clones only, minus some. The data show 140,000 to 150,000 clones, approximately 89% seen once. The clonotype comes from a human donor in a cohort sampled during active COVID-19. The chain is built from TRBV7-9 and TRBJ1-4; TRBD1 matches 7 bases. Sequenced material: peripheral blood. In DNA, the CDR3 is TGTGCCAGCAGCCGTCAGGGGGTAACTAATGAAAAACTGTTTTTT. It specifies CASSRQGVTNEKLFF.